A single TCR beta chain is shown here with its context. This clonotype was observed a handful of times. The antigen this receptor binds is unknown. Base qualities are missing; no much larger clone stands one base away. This entry comes from a study of blood T cells in healthy people across ages (dated by TCRdb to 2014 to 2015). Regarding the complete study: In model experiments, template switching captured about one uniquely barcoded TCR beta cDNA molecule for every two T cells. Age-related changes in TCR beta repertoire diversity were measured in the study by deep sequencing normalized with unique cDNA molecular identifiers. The study analyzed two additional independent replicas of 1 million unique cDNA reads from the same blood draw for two donors, one aged 18 to 30 and one aged 80 or older. Donors of different ages were randomly distributed across sequencing lanes to avoid experimental bias. Four age groups were formed from the donors: young (average about 16 years), middle-aged (more than 35), aged (over 55) and long-lived (about 80).

Reading from cysteine to phenylalanine, the CDR3 counts 15 amino acids. The retained sequence is limited to the CDR3, 45 bases, with the frame set at the first base. Via the germline V gene (reference sequence), CDR1 is SEHNR and CDR2 FQNEAQ. V was cut back by 7 bases and J by 8 bases, leaving a gap of 20 bases between them. The library was built by means of 5' RACE. Sequencing instrument: Illumina HiSeq 2500. A second PCR of about 6 to 11 cycles was performed with a sample-barcoded 5' primer and a J-beta primer mix. A unique molecular identifier was introduced onto each TCR beta cDNA molecule by a template-switch 5' adaptor carrying 12 random nucleotides. Each sample yielded at least 3 million CDR3-containing paired-end reads. The Mint cDNA synthesis kit, primed by a TRBC-specific oligonucleotide, was used to synthesize first-strand cDNA from all RNA. All cDNA was treated with uracil-DNA glycosylase and then went through a first 18-cycle PCR with the universal primers M1SS and BC2_uni_R. The study's processing was this. Each sample was normalized by randomly selecting 1 million high-quality reads, each carrying a distinct molecular identifier. Reads with shared molecular identifiers were discarded instead of being binned into consensus sequences. MiTCR, run with a Q25 quality threshold and the strictest error-elimination algorithm, handled CDR3 identification, clonotype clustering and error correction. A nonparametric unseen species model using Euler transformation provided a lower-bound estimate of total TCR beta diversity. TCRdb reworked the public reads: Q25 trimming with fastp, MiXCR clone assembly, productive beta chains retained. One record per CDR3 amino acid sequence lists the most common genes and DNA. These V and J calls are TCRdb output, not the study's own analysis. In all, the sample holds 1.5 million to 2 million distinct CDR3 sequences, and roughly a third of those were seen once. Of the sample, about 11% is held by the ten largest clones.

The full study reports these points: The CMV infection status of donors was not known, potentially confounding age-related changes in expanded clonotypes. Observed TCR beta diversity per million T cells fell roughly linearly with age, and a significant reduction was already apparent by age about 43. Observed TCR beta diversity correlated strongly with the percentage of naive T cells measured by flow cytometry. Estimates of total diversity based on one million sequenced T cells were regarded as lower bounds and as underestimates. Conclusive comparison of naive and antigen-experienced compartments was prevented by the profiling of bulk unsorted PBMCs. Compared with the aged group, the long-lived group had more naive CD4+ T cells, fewer expanded clones and increased TCR diversity, suggesting age selection.

The donors were around 39 Caucasian individuals from Russia, aged roughly 6 to 90 years, who were systemically healthy. Roughly 10 milliliters of peripheral blood were collected from each donor into EDTA-treated Vacutainer tubes. Ficoll-Paque density-gradient centrifugation was used to isolate PBMCs, with at least 6.5 million obtained per sample. Trizol reagent was used to extract total RNA from PBMCs, with at least 5.5 micrograms per sample. Naive CD45RAhigh/CD27high T cell percentages were measured by flow cytometry on a PBMC aliquot from every donor. The receptor comes from a woman aged 25 to 45 in good health. The specimen was blood. The chain is made from TRBV7-9 and TRBJ1-4; no D gene is confidently identified. CDR3 loop: CASIRGVGADEKLFF. The DNA sequence follows: TGTGCCAGCATCCGAGGTGTAGGTGCGGACGAAAAACTGTTTTTT.